The 28 T cell receptor beta chains given below trace back to one sample, sequenced in a study of vaccination and CD4 T cells after COVID-19. Time point: late sampling 161 to 241 days after vaccination in a few convalescent patients. TCRdb re-analysed the PCR reads in MiXCR, keeping a single row per CDR3 protein. Among approximately 40,000 distinct CDR3 sequences listed, 36% were seen once. The specimen was CD4+ T cells from blood, collected about 7 months after SARS-CoV-2 vaccination. The receptors here all came from a human donor who had recovered from COVID-19.

The CDR3 DNA reads TGTGCCAAACGACAGGGGGACGAGACCCAGTACTTC. Residues: CAKRQGDETQYF. The chain carries TRBV2 and TRBJ2-5; 9 nucleotides align to TRBD1. V was clipped by 10 bases and J by 5 bases; unmatched bases: 5. The CDR3 totals 12 residues. CDR1 is SNHLY and CDR2 is FYNNEI in the germline V gene.

This chain uses TRBV28 with TRBJ2-5; a possible D gene is TRBD2 (5 bases). Germline lookup yields CDR1 MDHEN and CDR2 SYDVKM. This CDR3 region has 14 residues. With 0 bases removed from V and 0 bases from J, the gap between germline ends came to 5 bases. The CDR3 is CASSLWTNQETQYF. CDR3 nucleotide sequence: TGTGCCAGCAGTTTATGGACTAACCAAGAGACCCAGTACTTC.

This clonotype was seen a few times. The CDR3 is CASSPSMGEGEQFF. The CDR3 region has the DNA TGTGCCAGCTCACCTTCGATGGGGGAGGGGGAGCAGTTCTTC. The V call is TRBV18, the J call TRBJ2-1, with 7 bases that match TRBD2. With 3 bases clipped from V and 10 bases from J, the junction kept 9 bases outside the gene matches. Germline CDR1 and CDR2: KGHSH and LQKENI. The CDR3 consists of 14 residues.

This clonotype was detected a few times. The rearrangement links TRBV20-1 to TRBJ2-3; D is uncertain. This CDR3 region has 18 residues. The germline V and J ends were trimmed by 1 base and 4 bases, with 24 bases remaining between them. Per germline, CDR1 DFQATT and CDR2 SNEGSKA (reference sequence). The CDR3 DNA reads TGCAGTGCTAGAGGCCACGAGTGGGGAAGGGTAGTTGCAGATACGCAGTATTTT. Translation gives CSARGHEWGRVVADTQYF.

V and J are TRBV20-1 and TRBJ1-2, with D unclear. V lost 3 bases and J lost 3, with 5 bases in between. This CDR3 spans 11 amino acids. The germline gives CDR1 DFQATT, CDR2 SNEGSKA (reference sequence). The CDR3 DNA reads TGCAGTGCTAGGAGATACTATGGCTACACCTTC. Amino acids: CSARRYYGYTF.

This clonotype was seen only a few times. This chain joins TRBV6-5 and TRBJ1-6; D perhaps matches TRBD1 (5 bases). The ends were cut back, 4 bases at V and 6 bases at J, with 10 bases in the middle. Germline lookup yields CDR1 MNHEY and CDR2 SVGAGI. This CDR3 is built from 14 residues. The CDR3: CASSWGGGNSPLHF. CDR3 bases: TGTGCCAGCAGTTGGGGTGGGGGTAATTCACCCCTCCACTTT.

This chain uses TRBV6-1 with TRBJ2-1; TRBD2 matches at 10 bases. The germline V gene encodes CDR1 MNHNS and CDR2 SASEGT. There are 17 residues in the CDR3. V trimming: 6 bases; J trimming: 7 bases; junction bases outside the gene matches: 15. The CDR3, as DNA: TGTGCCAGCAGAAGGCCCCTAGCGGGAGTTGGGGGTAATGAGCAGTTCTTC. Protein sequence: CASRRPLAGVGGNEQFF.

This clonotype was recorded a few times. The chain combines TRBV20-1 with TRBJ1-1; D might be TRBD1 (6 bases). CDR3 length: 11 amino acids. Between the trimmed V and J ends, which lost 6 bases and 4 bases, there was a span of 9 bases. Germline CDR1 and CDR2: DFQATT and SNEGSKA (reference sequence). The CDR3 nucleotides read TGCAGTGCCGTGGGGGCCACTGAAGCTTTCTTT. Protein sequence: CSAVGATEAFF.

The CDR3 DNA reads TGTGCCAGTAGTCCACCTTCATGGGTCGGTCAGCCCCAGCATTTT. Amino acid sequence: CASSPPSWVGQPQHF. The V gene is TRBV19, the J gene TRBJ1-5; D uncertain. V was pared by 5 bases and J by 6 bases, with 17 bases between. This CDR3 is built from 15 residues. Germline V CDR1 and CDR2: LNHDA, SQIVND (reference sequence).

This clonotype counts as medium-sized. This chain uses TRBV7-3 with TRBJ1-6; TRBD1 matches 8 bases. The CDR3 extends over 14 amino acids. Germline V gene data show CDR1 as SGHTA and CDR2 as FQGTGA. The V segment lost 3 bases and the J segment 7 bases; nucleotides outside the gene matches: 2. For the CDR3, the DNA is TGTGCCAGCAGCTTGGACAGGGAGAATTCACCCCTCCACTTT. This encodes CASSLDRENSPLHF.

This clonotype has just a few counts. CDR3 DNA sequence: TGTGCCAGCAGCAATAGCGGCGGGGGGTACTACAATGAGCAGTTCTTC. Protein product: CASSNSGGGYYNEQFF. The chain recombines TRBV7-3 with TRBJ2-1; 8 bases align to TRBD2. Unmatched junction bases numbered 9, after V lost 5 bases and J lost 3 bases. The CDR3 is 16 amino acids. The germline V gene encodes CDR1 SGHTA and CDR2 FQGTGA.

The genes are TRBV4-1 and TRBJ1-2, with D uncertain. The length of the CDR3 is 15 residues. Trimming pared 0 bases from V and 0 bases from J, leaving 8 bases between. Germline assignment: CDR1 MGHRA and CDR2 YSYEKL. The CDR3 region has the DNA TGCGCCAGCAGCCAAGATCGGGCCACTAACTATGGCTACACCTTC. Its protein is CASSQDRATNYGYTF.

This clonotype came up a few times. V and J are TRBV20-1 and TRBJ2-4, with D unclear. Deletions cut 4 bases from V and 0 bases from J, with 10 bases between. The germline V gene has CDR1 DFQATT and CDR2 SNEGSKA (reference sequence). The CDR3 runs 14 residues. The CDR3 nucleotides are TGCAGTGCTACCGGACCGTTAGCCAAAAACATTCAGTACTTC. Its translation: CSATGPLAKNIQYF.

The sample holds a few counts of this clonotype. This chain links TRBV6-1 with TRBJ2-7, with D uncertain. The CDR3 is made up of 13 amino acids. Trimming cost V 2 bases and J 0 bases, with 5 bases left between them. The V gene's germline CDR1 is MNHNS and CDR2 SASEGT. The CDR3 DNA follows: TGTGCCAGCAGTGAAAGTGACTCCTACGAGCAGTACTTC. This translates into CASSESDSYEQYF.

The chain carries TRBV2 and TRBJ2-1; 8 bases agree with TRBD2. CDR1 and CDR2 (germline): SNHLY, FYNNEI. The CDR3 spans 19 residues. The V segment lost 6 bases and the J segment 5 bases; nucleotides outside the gene matches: 21. CDR3 region: CASRAWPLSKRERNNEQFF. CDR3 DNA: TGTGCCAGCAGGGCCTGGCCCCTATCCAAGCGGGAGCGGAACAATGAGCAGTTCTTC.

The rearrangement links TRBV6-1 to TRBJ2-2; 10 bases match TRBD2. The CDR3 totals 17 residues. Germline V lookup: CDR1 MNHNS, CDR2 SASEGT. The V and J ends lost 7 bases and 8 bases, in that order; junction bases with no gene match: 16. The CDR3 spells CASNLELAGLNKGELFF. The CDR3 bases are TGTGCCAGCAACCTCGAACTAGCGGGACTAAACAAAGGGGAGCTGTTTTTT.

This clonotype was picked up one time. The V gene is TRBV4-1, the J gene TRBJ2-1; TRBD1 might be the D (5 bases). V was clipped by 1 base and J by 6 bases, with 16 bases between them. Germline V lookup: CDR1 MGHRA, CDR2 YSYEKL. The CDR3 is 16 amino acids. CDR3 nucleotides: TGCGCCAGCAGCCAAGGGGTCTGGGGCAGAGGCAATGAGCAGTTCTTC. Its translation is CASSQGVWGRGNEQFF.

This clonotype was counted a few times. This chain uses TRBV7-9 with TRBJ1-2; D is perhaps TRBD1 (5 bases). Germline lookup yields CDR1 SEHNR and CDR2 FQNEAQ (reference sequence). Trimming shortened V by 2 bases and J by 4 bases, and 11 bases separated the two germline ends. CDR3 length: 14 residues. The CDR3 bases are TGTGCCAGCAGCTTACCGGACACGACCTATGGCTACACCTTC. Protein: CASSLPDTTYGYTF.

This clonotype was detected a few times. This chain connects TRBV28 to TRBJ2-3, with 7 bases identical to TRBD1. The trim removed 4 bases at V and 4 bases at J, leaving 8 bases unmatched. The CDR3 is made up of 15 amino acids. Germline V gene sequence: CDR1 MDHEN, CDR2 SYDVKM. The CDR3 is CASSSLTGKADTQYF. The CDR3 DNA reads as TGTGCCAGCAGTTCTCTGACAGGGAAGGCAGATACGCAGTATTTT. Together with reference TRBV28 and TRBJ2-3, the CDR3 gives the full variable domain: DVKVTQSSRYLVKRTGEKVFLECVQDMDHENMFWYRQDPGLGLRLIYFSYDVKMKEKGDIPEGYSVSREKKERFSLILESASTNQTSMYLCASSSLTGKADTQYFGPGTRLTVL.

This clonotype was counted between two and nine times. This rearrangement joins TRBV25-1 to TRBJ2-1; D might be TRBD1 or TRBD2, each matching 6 bases. The germline V and J ends were trimmed by 7 bases and 6 bases, with 13 bases remaining between them. CDR3 size: 13 residues. CDR1 MGHDK and CDR2 SYGVNS come from the germline V gene. Written as DNA, the CDR3 is TGTGCCAGCAAGGGGGGAGAGTTCAATGAGCAGTTCTTC. Protein product: CASKGGEFNEQFF.

The chain employs TRBV28 and TRBJ2-1; 13 positions match TRBD2. With V trimmed by 6 bases and J by 7 bases, 12 bases remained unmatched. The CDR3 is made up of 17 amino acids. The germline CDR1 and CDR2 sequences are MDHEN and SYDVKM. CDR3 amino acids: CASSQLAGGPGRNEQFF. The CDR3 nucleotides are TGTGCCAGCAGCCAACTAGCGGGAGGGCCAGGTAGGAATGAGCAGTTCTTC.

The V gene is TRBV27, the J gene TRBJ2-2; 8 positions agree with TRBD1. The CDR3 is 15 amino acids. Germline trimming cut 1 base from V and 7 bases from J; bases unmatched to any gene: 5. Germline V gives CDR1 MNHEY, CDR2 SMNVEV (reference sequence). The CDR3: CASSLWTGSGGELFF. CDR3 DNA sequence: TGTGCCAGCAGTTTATGGACAGGGTCGGGCGGGGAGCTGTTTTTT.

The rearrangement links TRBV4-3 to TRBJ1-1, with D tentatively TRBD1 (5 bases). The CDR3 consists of 15 residues. Per the germline V gene, CDR1 is LGHNA and CDR2 is YSLEER. V shed 1 base and J shed 3 bases, with 12 bases lying between them. DNA for the CDR3: TGCGCCAGCAGCCAAGTAGTCAGGGAGGACACTGAAGCTTTCTTT. As protein: CASSQVVREDTEAFF.

This chain joins TRBV20-1 and TRBJ2-7; 8 bases are a match to TRBD1. V lost 1 base to trimming and J lost 4 bases; unmatched junction nucleotides: 6. The germline CDR1 and CDR2 sequences are DFQATT and SNEGSKA (reference sequence). The CDR3 contains 14 residues. CDR3 sequence: CSARVSTGDYEQYF. The DNA for the CDR3 is TGCAGTGCTAGAGTCTCGACAGGGGATTACGAGCAGTACTTC.

This clonotype was seen more than once but under ten times. The chain combines TRBV7-3 with TRBJ2-3; D gene ambiguous. V was clipped by 1 base and J by 3 bases, with 11 bases between them. This CDR3 region has 15 residues. CDR1 is SGHTA, CDR2 FQGTGA, per germline. CDR3 DNA: TGTGCCAGCAGCTTAATCGGTGGGGATACAGATACGCAGTATTTT. It yields the protein CASSLIGGDTDTQYF. The full variable domain, its missing parts supplied by reference TRBV7-3 and TRBJ2-3, is GAGVSQTPSNKVTEKGKYVELRCDPISGHTALYWYRQSLGQGPEFLIYFQGTGAADDSGLPNDRFFAVRPEGSVSTLKIQRTERGDSAVYLCASSLIGGDTDTQYFGPGTRLTVL.

V is TRBV4-1 and J is TRBJ2-1, with 10 nucleotides matching TRBD2. The junction had 4 bases not matched to a gene; V was cut back by 6 bases and J by 5 bases. CDR3 size: 14 residues. CDR1 and CDR2 from the germline V gene are MGHRA and YSYEKL. CDR3 DNA: TGCGCCAGCAGGATAGCGGGAGGTAACAATGAGCAGTTCTTC. It codes for CASRIAGGNNEQFF.

The chain has TRBV2 and TRBJ1-2; D is uncertain. Deletions cut 7 bases from V and 8 bases from J, with 11 bases between. Looked up from germline, CDR1 is SNHLY and CDR2 is FYNNEI. The CDR3 spans 11 residues. CDR3 protein: CASMLALGYTF. CDR3 sequence (DNA): TGTGCCAGCATGTTGGCCCTCGGCTACACCTTC.

The genes are TRBV15 and TRBJ2-3, with 7 positions matching TRBD1. The germline CDR1 and CDR2 sequences are LNHNV and YYDKDF (reference sequence). This CDR3 contains 13 residues. Germline trimming cut 4 bases from V and 4 bases from J; bases unmatched to any gene: 2. The CDR3 DNA reads TGTGCCACCAGCAAGACAGGGTCAGATACGCAGTATTTT. The encoded protein is CATSKTGSDTQYF.